This is a list of T cell receptor beta chains from one sample in a study of control samples from healthy donors and cancer patients. Clones were read by immunoSEQ multiplex PCR, and TCRdb kept only the in-frame ones, dropping some. The repertoire holds some 79,000 clones, with 90% to 95% as singletons. Sequenced material: PBMCs. Source of these receptors: a woman aged 40 to 50 with lung cancer. The CDR3 runs from the conserved cysteine through the conserved F or W. A D gene is named only where the DNA matches it firmly. Size values are once, few and many counts, or a class for expanded clones, and some rows have none.

TRBJ1-3,NA,TRBV11-2,16,NA,TGTGCCAGCAGCTTAGACTCGGTACCTTTTAGAAACACCATATATTTT,CASSLDSVPFRNTIYF
TRBJ2-7,NA,TRBV2,14,NA,TGTGCCAGCAGTGAAGCGCTTCGGGGATACGAGCAGTACTTC,CASSEALRGYEQYF
TRBJ2-1,TRBD1,TRBV13,13,NA,TGTGCCAGCCGCGACAGGGCCGACAATGAGCAGTTCTTC,CASRDRADNEQFF
TRBJ2-2,NA,TRBV19,15,NA,TGTGCCAGTAGTGCGGACCGCCTAGGAACCGGGGAGCTGTTTTTT,CASSADRLGTGELFF
TRBJ2-6,NA,TRBV4-2,16,NA,TGTGCCAGCAGCCAAGCCGGGTTCTCTGGGGCCAACGTCCTGACTTTC,CASSQAGFSGANVLTF
TRBJ1-2,TRBD1,TRBV4-1,16,NA,TGCGCCAGCAGCCAAGATCGGAGGGGGCGCAGGTATGGCTACACCTTC,CASSQDRRGRRYGYTF
TRBJ2-7,NA,TRBV7-9,15,NA,TGTGCCAGCAGCTTAGGGGACTTCTCAACCTACGAGCAGTACTTC,CASSLGDFSTYEQYF
TRBJ2-5,NA,TRBV3-1/TRBV3-2,14,NA,TGTGCCAGCAGCAATTCGGGACTCGAAGAGACCCAGTACTTC,CASSNSGLEETQYF
TRBJ2-7,NA,TRBV6-5,13,NA,TGTGCCTGCCATTCCCCTCTCTCCTACGAGCAGTACTTC,CACHSPLSYEQYF
TRBJ1-5,TRBD1,TRBV7-2,13,NA,TGTGCCAGCAGCCGGGACAGGAATCAGCCCCAGCATTTT,CASSRDRNQPQHF
TRBJ1-2,NA,TRBV3-1/TRBV3-2,16,once,TGTGCCAGCAGCCAAGATCTTATATCGAAGGACTATGGCTACACCTTC,CASSQDLISKDYGYTF
TRBJ1-3,TRBD1,TRBV7-8,14,once,TGTGCCAGCAGCGAGATGGACAGGGGAAACACCATATATTTT,CASSEMDRGNTIYF
TRBJ2-7,TRBD1,TRBV6-5,13,NA,TGTGCCAGCAGTACGGTAGGGGGCGGCGAGCAGTACTTC,CASSTVGGGEQYF
TRBJ2-7,TRBD1,TRBV27,14,NA,TGTGCCAGCAGGTACAGACAGGGTACCTACGAGCAGTACTTC,CASRYRQGTYEQYF
TRBJ1-5,TRBD1,TRBV24-1,17,once,TGTGCCACCAGTGACCGCGACAGGGGGCACCGCAATCAGCCCCAGCATTTT,CATSDRDRGHRNQPQHF
TRBJ1-1,NA,TRBV7-9,16,NA,TGTGCCAGCAGCTCCCTTGTCGGGGCAGAGGATACTGAAGCTTTCTTT,CASSSLVGAEDTEAFF
TRBJ2-5,NA,TRBV2,12,NA,TGTGCCAGCAGGGGGCTCGAGGAGACCCAGTACTTC,CASRGLEETQYF
TRBJ2-5,NA,TRBV14,13,NA,TGTGCCAGCAGCCCCCGGTTGACTGAGACCCAGTACTTC,CASSPRLTETQYF
TRBJ1-5,NA,TRBV7-2,14,NA,TGTGCCAGCAGCTCCGGACAGTTCTGGGAGCCCCAGCATTTT,CASSSGQFWEPQHF
TRBJ1-4,NA,TRBV27,14,NA,TGTGCCAGCAGTTTTTGGCAGGGTAATGAAAAACTGTTTTTT,CASSFWQGNEKLFF
TRBJ1-2,NA,TRBV18,14,NA,TGTGCCAGCTCACCGAATCCGGACAACTATGGCTACACCTTC,CASSPNPDNYGYTF
TRBJ1-5,NA,TRBV16,15,NA,TGTGCCAGCAGCCAATTAGCTGGAGGCAATCAGCCCCAGCATTTT,CASSQLAGGNQPQHF
TRBJ2-2,TRBD2,TRBV19,16,once,TGTGCCAGTAGTAAGCGGGCGGGGGGGAACACCGGGGAGCTGTTTTTT,CASSKRAGGNTGELFF
TRBJ2-1,NA,TRBV29-1,12,NA,TGCAGCGCCTGGAGCTCCTACAATGAGCAGTTCTTC,CSAWSSYNEQFF
TRBJ2-2,TRBD1,TRBV5-1,16,NA,TGCGCCAGCAGTATTTTACAGGGGGGAAGGACCGGGGAGCTGTTTTTT,CASSILQGGRTGELFF
TRBJ2-7,TRBD1,TRBV5-4,15,NA,TGTGCCAGCAGCCAGGGACAGGGGATCCTCTACGAGCAGTACTTC,CASSQGQGILYEQYF
TRBJ1-1,NA,TRBV6-5,16,NA,TGTGCCAGCAGTTATACGGGGGCAACACTAAACACTGAAGCTTTCTTT,CASSYTGATLNTEAFF
TRBJ2-2,TRBD2,TRBV19,14,NA,TGTGCCAGTAGTCCAGGGACTAGTTCTGGGGAGCTGTTTTTT,CASSPGTSSGELFF
TRBJ1-5,NA,TRBV6-5,11,NA,TGTGCCAGCCGGCGAGATCAGCCCCAGCATTTT,CASRRDQPQHF
TRBJ2-7,TRBD1,TRBV3-1/TRBV3-2,15,NA,TGTGCCAGCAGCCAAGGGCGACAGGGGGCCTACGAGCAGTACTTC,CASSQGRQGAYEQYF
TRBJ1-4,TRBD1,TRBV14,15,NA,TGTGCCAGCAGCCCCACGACAGGGGCAAATGAAAAACTGTTTTTT,CASSPTTGANEKLFF
TRBJ1-5,NA,TRBV4-1,15,few,TGCGCCAGCAGCCAAGATGTACAGGGCGGTCAGCCCCAGCATTTT,CASSQDVQGGQPQHF
TRBJ1-5,TRBD1,TRBV2,14,NA,TGTGCCAGCAGTGTGGGAACAGGGGATCAGCCCCAGCATTTT,CASSVGTGDQPQHF
TRBJ1-1,TRBD1,TRBV7-8,14,NA,TGTGCCAGCAGCTTTGGACAGGGTGGTACTGAAGCTTTCTTT,CASSFGQGGTEAFF
TRBJ1-1,TRBD1,TRBV2,15,NA,TGTGCCAGCAGTAAGACAGGGGCCTCGAACACTGAAGCTTTCTTT,CASSKTGASNTEAFF
TRBJ2-2,TRBD1,TRBV18,16,NA,TGTGCCAGCTCACCACCGGGACAGGGTAACACCGGGGAGCTGTTTTTT,CASSPPGQGNTGELFF
TRBJ2-7,NA,TRBV7-2,17,NA,TGTGCCAGCAGCTTAGCAAGGACCCCGGGACGCTCCTACGAGCAGTACTTC,CASSLARTPGRSYEQYF
TRBJ1-6,NA,TRBV28,14,NA,TGTGCCAGCAGTTTTAGGGGCGGAAATTCACCCCTCCACTTT,CASSFRGGNSPLHF
TRBJ2-1,NA,TRBV5-6,13,once,TGTGCCAGCAGCAAACGGGGGGCGAATGAGCAGTTCTTC,CASSKRGANEQFF
TRBJ2-7,NA,TRBV19,15,NA,TGTGCCAGTAGTATGGATGGGGGGTCGATCTACGAGCAGTACTTC,CASSMDGGSIYEQYF
TRBJ1-3,TRBD1,TRBV10-3,16,NA,TGTGCCATCAGTGAGCCCGGGACAGGGGCTGGAAACACCATATATTTT,CAISEPGTGAGNTIYF
TRBJ2-7,TRBD1,TRBV6-5,13,NA,TGTGCCAGCAGCCCACAGGGGGCCCACGAGCAGTACTTC,CASSPQGAHEQYF
TRBJ2-4,NA,TRBV25-1,12,NA,TGTGCCAGCAGTGAATTCGGCGATTCGCAGTACTTC,CASSEFGDSQYF
TRBJ1-1,NA,TRBV18,13,NA,TGTGCCAGCCGGGCCGGGGTTAGCACTGAAGCTTTCTTT,CASRAGVSTEAFF
TRBJ1-3,TRBD1,TRBV30,13,NA,TGTGCCTTTGGCAGGGGGGTAGGAAACACCATATATTTT,CAFGRGVGNTIYF
TRBJ1-1,NA,TRBV5-4,12,NA,TGTGCCACGACGGGTGAGAACACTGAAGCTTTCTTT,CATTGENTEAFF
TRBJ2-5,TRBD2,TRBV30,15,once,TGTGCCTGGACTAGCGGGGGGACCATCGGAGAGACCCAGTACTTC,CAWTSGGTIGETQYF
TRBJ2-2,NA,TRBV6-6,16,NA,TGTGCCAGCAGTCGGTCCACCAAAGATAACACCGGGGAGCTGTTTTTT,CASSRSTKDNTGELFF
TRBJ2-5,TRBD2,TRBV6-5,14,NA,TGTGCCAGCAGGTCTAGACTAGCTGGTGAGACCCAGTACTTC,CASRSRLAGETQYF
TRBJ2-7,NA,TRBV6-1,15,NA,TGTGCCAGCAGTGAGATATCGCAGGGCCACCACGAGCAGTACTTC,CASSEISQGHHEQYF
TRBJ1-1,NA,TRBV19,12,NA,TGTGCCAGTAAGGAAAGTCCAACTGAAGCTTTCTTT,CASKESPTEAFF
TRBJ2-7,TRBD2,TRBV9,17,NA,TGTGCCAGCAGCGTAAGTTCTAGCGGGGGGAGCTCCTACGAGCAGTACTTC,CASSVSSSGGSSYEQYF
TRBJ2-2,NA,TRBV18,14,NA,TGTGCCAGCTCACCAAGCAGGGCTGGCGGGGAGCTGTTTTTT,CASSPSRAGGELFF
TRBJ1-2,TRBD1,TRBV27,15,NA,TGTGCCAGCGTCGGAACAGGGGAAGGAAACTATGGCTACACCTTC,CASVGTGEGNYGYTF
TRBJ2-7,TRBD1,TRBV2,17,NA,TGTGCCAGCAGCGCACTTGGGACAGGGGGCTTCTCCTACGAGCAGTACTTC,CASSALGTGGFSYEQYF
TRBJ2-5,TRBD2,TRBV7-6,17,NA,TGTGCCAGCAGCTTAGACTTAGCGGGGGGATTACAAGAGACCCAGTACTTC,CASSLDLAGGLQETQYF
TRBJ2-7,NA,TRBV2,18,NA,TGTGCCAGCAGTGTCAAAGCAGGGTTGGGCATTGGGTCCTACGAGCAGTACTTC,CASSVKAGLGIGSYEQYF
TRBJ2-3,NA,TRBV3-1/TRBV3-2,15,NA,TGTGCCAGCAGCCAGAGGGGGGGTAGTACAGATACGCAGTATTTT,CASSQRGGSTDTQYF
TRBJ2-3,TRBD2,TRBV5-1,15,NA,TGCGCCAGCATAGCAGGACTAGCGGAAACAGATACGCAGTATTTT,CASIAGLAETDTQYF
TRBJ1-1,NA,TRBV9,15,NA,TGTGCCAGCAGCATACCCACATCGGGGTATCCTGAAGCTTTCTTT,CASSIPTSGYPEAFF